The 7 T cell receptor beta chains in this list originate from one sample, sequenced in a study of T-cell memory formation after mild COVID-19. From the 5' RACE reads, TCRdb called clonotypes with MiXCR, one entry per CDR3 protein. The sample yields roughly 190,000 distinct CDR3 sequences, 10% seen once. Sequencing used PBMCs or a T cell subset sorted from them (not recorded which). These receptors all come from a man aged 18 to 30 who had mild COVID-19 (a few samples of this study predate the infection). Cell type and time point are not known.

V is TRBV11-1 and J is TRBJ2-3; 10 nucleotides match TRBD2. V gave up 6 bases and J gave up 1 base; unmatched junction bases: 13. The CDR3 has 18 amino acids. Germline values: CDR1 SGHAT, CDR2 FQDESV (reference sequence). This chain's CDR3 is CASRYGSIGLAGTDTQYF. In nucleotides, the CDR3 is TGTGCCAGCAGGTACGGATCTATCGGACTAGCGGGCACAGATACGCAGTATTTT.

This clonotype was observed a handful of times. The rearrangement uses TRBV12-3 or TRBV12-4 and TRBJ1-5, with 10 nucleotides matching TRBD1. The CDR3 covers 18 residues. Trimming cost V 5 bases and J 4 bases; bases outside gene matches: 14. The CDR3 bases are TGTGCCAGCAGTCCACGTCCTTGGGGACAGGGGTGGAATCAGCCCCAGCATTTT. Its translation: CASSPRPWGQGWNQPQHF.

The chain carries TRBV6-5 and TRBJ2-5, with a possible D match to TRBD1 (6 bases). The germline gives CDR1 MNHEY, CDR2 SVGAGI. V was clipped by 7 bases and J by 3 bases, with 15 bases between them. The CDR3 consists of 14 residues. CDR3 amino acids: CASKTDSTKETQYF. The CDR3 DNA is TGTGCCAGCAAGACGGACAGTACGAAAGAGACCCAGTACTTC.

There are many counts of this clonotype. The chain links TRBV5-1 to TRBJ1-5; 9 bases are a match to TRBD1. Trimming cost V 2 bases and J 2 bases; bases outside gene matches: 2. Per germline, CDR1 SGHRS and CDR2 YFSETQ. There are 15 residues in the CDR3. The CDR3 coding sequence is TGCGCCAGCAGCTTACAGGGGGCTCGCAATCAGCCCCAGCATTTT. Translating gives CASSLQGARNQPQHF.

This clonotype has only a few counts. The CDR3 loop reads CASRHTLSGGAYEQYF. The CDR3 DNA sequence: TGTGCCAGCAGGCACACACTTAGCGGGGGCGCCTACGAGCAGTACTTC. V is TRBV11-2 and J is TRBJ2-7; 9 nucleotides line up with TRBD2. Looked up from germline, CDR1 is SGHAT and CDR2 is FQNNGV. The CDR3 loop spans 16 amino acids. With V trimmed by 6 bases and J by 2 bases, 11 bases remained unmatched.

The V gene is TRBV6-5, the J gene TRBJ2-1; 11 positions match TRBD1. The CDR3 covers 18 residues. The germline CDR1 and CDR2 sequences are MNHEY and SVGAGI. After removal of 5 bases from V and 7 bases from J, the junction contained 16 bases not matched to a gene. The CDR3 protein is CASSLLTGTGGAGNEQFF. The CDR3, as DNA: TGTGCCAGCAGTCTTTTAACCGGGACAGGGGGGGCAGGGAATGAGCAGTTCTTC.

The chain has TRBV18 and TRBJ2-3, with 8 bases matching TRBD2. V lost 3 bases and J lost 2; bases outside the gene matches: 4. Germline loops: CDR1 KGHSH, CDR2 LQKENI. This CDR3 is 15 amino acids long. For the CDR3, the DNA is TGTGCCAGCTCACCGACGCGGGGGGTCACAGATACGCAGTATTTT. Translation: CASSPTRGVTDTQYF. The full variable domain, completed using reference TRBV18 and TRBJ2-3, is NAGVMQNPRHLVRRRGQEARLRCSPMKGHSHVYWYRQLPEEGLKFMVYLQKENIIDESGMPKERFSAEFPKEGPSILRIQQVVRGDSAAYFCASSPTRGVTDTQYFGPGTRLTVL.